This TCR beta chain was recorded in a study of TIL therapy for anti-PD-1-resistant metastatic lung cancer. Study-level results: TIL cultures after expansion showed higher clonality and lower diversity than baseline tumor (median about 5.6% vs 31%).

Sequencing used immunoSEQ v3. Clones were read by immunoSEQ multiplex PCR, and TCRdb kept only the in-frame ones, dropping some. The sample carries some 4,900 clones, roughly 67% recorded once. In regard to this clone: The antigen is not known.

As for time point: pre-treatment sample, taken before nivolumab and TIL therapy. The tumor samples were excised metastases, mostly pleural nodules or supraclavicular lymph nodes. The sequence was obtained from a man in his sixties or seventies with non-small cell lung cancer. The sample was tumor tissue, taken at baseline.

CDR3 nucleotides: TGTGCCAGCAGCTTGGGGCAGCTAAGCTCCTACGAGCAGTACTTC. Translated: CASSLGQLSSYEQYF. V is TRBV11-2 and J is TRBJ2-7, with D maybe TRBD1 (5 bases). Trimming took 3 bases from V and 0 from J, leaving 12 bases between them. The germline V gene has CDR1 SGHAT and CDR2 FQNNGV. The CDR3 loop spans 15 amino acids. Looking up the rest from reference TRBV11-2 and TRBJ2-7 gives the full variable domain: EAGVAQSPRYKIIEKRQSVAFWCNPISGHATLYWYQQILGQGPKLLIQFQNNGVVDDSQLPKDRFSAERLKGVDSTLKIQPAKLEDSAVYLCASSLGQLSSYEQYFGPGTRLTVT.